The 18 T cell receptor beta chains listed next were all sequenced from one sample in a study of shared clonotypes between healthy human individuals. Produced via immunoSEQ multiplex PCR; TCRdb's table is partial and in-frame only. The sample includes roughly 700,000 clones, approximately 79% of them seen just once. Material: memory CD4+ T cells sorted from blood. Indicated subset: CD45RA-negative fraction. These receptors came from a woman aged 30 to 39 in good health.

The CDR3 bases are TGTGCCAGCTCACCACCAAAAGCGGGAGGGAACACCGGGGAGCTGTTTTTT. Protein sequence: CASSPPKAGGNTGELFF. The chain couples TRBV18 to TRBJ2-2, with TRBD2 identical over 9 bases. The V gene end was trimmed by 0 bases and the J gene end by 1 base; junction bases not matched to a gene: 3. Germline V CDR1 and CDR2: KGHSH, LQKENI. This CDR3 comprises 17 residues.

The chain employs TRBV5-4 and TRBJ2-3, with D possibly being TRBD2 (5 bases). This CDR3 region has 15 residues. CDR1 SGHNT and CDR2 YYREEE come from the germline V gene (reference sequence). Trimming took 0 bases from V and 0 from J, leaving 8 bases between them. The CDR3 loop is CASSLVSGSTDTQYF. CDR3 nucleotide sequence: TGTGCCAGCAGCTTGGTTTCGGGGAGCACAGATACGCAGTATTTT.

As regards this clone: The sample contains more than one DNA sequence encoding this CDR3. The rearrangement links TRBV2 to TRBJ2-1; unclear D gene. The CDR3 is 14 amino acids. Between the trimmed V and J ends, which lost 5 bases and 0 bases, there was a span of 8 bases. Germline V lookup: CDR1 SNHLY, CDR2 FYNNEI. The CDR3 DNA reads TGTGCCAGCAGTCGCGGAAGCTCCTACAATGAGCAGTTCTTC. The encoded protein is CASSRGSSYNEQFF.

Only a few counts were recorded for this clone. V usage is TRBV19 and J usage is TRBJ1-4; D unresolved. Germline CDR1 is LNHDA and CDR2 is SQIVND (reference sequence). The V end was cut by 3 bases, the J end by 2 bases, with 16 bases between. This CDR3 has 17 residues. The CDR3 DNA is TGTGCCAGTAGTATCCGGATTAACTGGGCCACTAATGAAAAACTGTTTTTT. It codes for CASSIRINWATNEKLFF.

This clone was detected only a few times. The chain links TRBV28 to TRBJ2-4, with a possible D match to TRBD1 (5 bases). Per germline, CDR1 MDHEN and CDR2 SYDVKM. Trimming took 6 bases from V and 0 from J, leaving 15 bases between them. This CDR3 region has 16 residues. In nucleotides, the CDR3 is TGTGCCAGCAGCCTAGGACATACCCTAGCCAAAAACATTCAGTACTTC. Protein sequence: CASSLGHTLAKNIQYF.

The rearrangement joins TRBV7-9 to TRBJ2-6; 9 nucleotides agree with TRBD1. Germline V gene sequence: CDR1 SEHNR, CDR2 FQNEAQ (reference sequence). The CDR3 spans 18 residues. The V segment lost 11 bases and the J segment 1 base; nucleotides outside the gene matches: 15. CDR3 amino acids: CAPVPGQGLNSGANVLTF. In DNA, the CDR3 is TGTGCCCCCGTCCCGGGACAGGGATTGAATTCTGGGGCCAACGTCCTGACTTTC.

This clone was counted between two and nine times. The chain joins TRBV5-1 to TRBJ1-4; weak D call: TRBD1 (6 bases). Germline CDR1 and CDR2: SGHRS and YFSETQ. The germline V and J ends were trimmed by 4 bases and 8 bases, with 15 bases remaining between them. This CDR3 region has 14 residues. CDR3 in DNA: TGCGCCAGCAGCCCAAACAGGGAGGGGGAAAAACTGTTTTTT. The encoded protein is CASSPNREGEKLFF.

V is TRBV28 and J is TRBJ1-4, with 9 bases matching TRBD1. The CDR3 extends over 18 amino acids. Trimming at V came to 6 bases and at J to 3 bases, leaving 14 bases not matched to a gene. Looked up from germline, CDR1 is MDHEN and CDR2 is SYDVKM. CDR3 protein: CASRLPGTGFNPNEKLFF. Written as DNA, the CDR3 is TGTGCCAGCAGACTTCCCGGGACAGGGTTTAACCCTAATGAAAAACTGTTTTTT.

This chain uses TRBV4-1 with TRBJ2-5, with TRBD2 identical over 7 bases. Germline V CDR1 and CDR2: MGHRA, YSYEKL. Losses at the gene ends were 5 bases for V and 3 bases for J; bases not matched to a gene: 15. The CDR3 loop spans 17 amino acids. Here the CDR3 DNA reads TGCGCCAGCAGCAAAAGCGTCGGGCTAGCGGTAAAAGAGACCCAGTACTTC. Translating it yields CASSKSVGLAVKETQYF.

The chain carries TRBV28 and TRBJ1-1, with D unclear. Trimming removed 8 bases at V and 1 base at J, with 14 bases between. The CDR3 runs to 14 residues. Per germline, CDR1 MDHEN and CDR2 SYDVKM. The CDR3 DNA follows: TGTGCCAGCTATACCGGTAGGCCGAACACTGAAGCTTTCTTT. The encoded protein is CASYTGRPNTEAFF.

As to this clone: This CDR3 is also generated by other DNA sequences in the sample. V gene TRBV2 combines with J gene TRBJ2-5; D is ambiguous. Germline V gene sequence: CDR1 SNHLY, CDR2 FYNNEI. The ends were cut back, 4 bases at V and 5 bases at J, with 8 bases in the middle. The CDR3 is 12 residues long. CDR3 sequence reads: CASSARRETQYF. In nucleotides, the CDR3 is TGTGCCAGCAGTGCGCGCAGGGAGACCCAGTACTTC.

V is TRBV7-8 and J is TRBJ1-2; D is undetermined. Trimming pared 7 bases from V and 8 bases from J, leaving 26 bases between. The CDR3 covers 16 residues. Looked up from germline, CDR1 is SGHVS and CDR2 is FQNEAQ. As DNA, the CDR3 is TGTGCCAGCACCTTTTCTTACTTCCGGCAACTCAAGGGCTACACCTTC. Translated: CASTFSYFRQLKGYTF.

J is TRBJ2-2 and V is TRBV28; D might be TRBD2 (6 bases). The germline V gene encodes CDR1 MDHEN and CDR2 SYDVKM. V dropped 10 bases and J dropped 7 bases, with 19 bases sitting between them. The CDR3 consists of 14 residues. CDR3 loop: CAMSTSFVFGELFF. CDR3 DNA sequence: TGTGCCATGTCGACTAGTTTTGTTTTCGGGGAGCTGTTTTTT.

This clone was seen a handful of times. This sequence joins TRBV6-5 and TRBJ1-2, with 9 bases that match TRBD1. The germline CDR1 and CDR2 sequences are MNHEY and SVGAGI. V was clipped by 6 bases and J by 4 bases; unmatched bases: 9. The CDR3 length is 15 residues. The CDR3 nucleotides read TGTGCCAGCAGGGACCAGACAGGGGGTTTCTATGGCTACACCTTC. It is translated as CASRDQTGGFYGYTF.

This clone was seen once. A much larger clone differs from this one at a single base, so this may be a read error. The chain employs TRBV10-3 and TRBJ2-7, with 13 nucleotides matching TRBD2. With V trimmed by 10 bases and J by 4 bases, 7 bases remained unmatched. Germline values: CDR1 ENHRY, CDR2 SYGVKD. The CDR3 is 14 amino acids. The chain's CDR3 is CATRLAGGGYEQYF. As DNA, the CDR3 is TGTGCCACCAGACTAGCGGGAGGTGGGTACGAGCAGTACTTC.

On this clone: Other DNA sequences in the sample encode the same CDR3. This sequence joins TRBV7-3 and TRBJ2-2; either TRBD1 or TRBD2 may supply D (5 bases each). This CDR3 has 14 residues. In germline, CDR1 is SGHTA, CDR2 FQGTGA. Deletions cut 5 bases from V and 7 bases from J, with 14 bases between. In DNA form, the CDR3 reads TGTGCCAGCAGCCAGCAGGGAGCCAACGGGGAGCTGTTTTTT. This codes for CASSQQGANGELFF.

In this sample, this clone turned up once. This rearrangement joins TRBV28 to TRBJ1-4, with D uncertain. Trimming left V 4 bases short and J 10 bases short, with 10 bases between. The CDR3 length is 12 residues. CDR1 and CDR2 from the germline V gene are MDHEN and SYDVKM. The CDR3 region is CASSSRAGKLFF. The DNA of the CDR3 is TGTGCCAGCAGTTCCCGGGCCGGAAAACTGTTTTTT.

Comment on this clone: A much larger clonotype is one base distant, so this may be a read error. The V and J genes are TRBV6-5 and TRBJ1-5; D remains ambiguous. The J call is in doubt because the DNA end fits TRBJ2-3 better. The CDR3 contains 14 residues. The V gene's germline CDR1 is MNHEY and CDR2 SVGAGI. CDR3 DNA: TGTGCCAGCAGCAGAAACACCAACGGTCAGCCCCAGTATTTT. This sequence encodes CASSRNTNGQPQYF.